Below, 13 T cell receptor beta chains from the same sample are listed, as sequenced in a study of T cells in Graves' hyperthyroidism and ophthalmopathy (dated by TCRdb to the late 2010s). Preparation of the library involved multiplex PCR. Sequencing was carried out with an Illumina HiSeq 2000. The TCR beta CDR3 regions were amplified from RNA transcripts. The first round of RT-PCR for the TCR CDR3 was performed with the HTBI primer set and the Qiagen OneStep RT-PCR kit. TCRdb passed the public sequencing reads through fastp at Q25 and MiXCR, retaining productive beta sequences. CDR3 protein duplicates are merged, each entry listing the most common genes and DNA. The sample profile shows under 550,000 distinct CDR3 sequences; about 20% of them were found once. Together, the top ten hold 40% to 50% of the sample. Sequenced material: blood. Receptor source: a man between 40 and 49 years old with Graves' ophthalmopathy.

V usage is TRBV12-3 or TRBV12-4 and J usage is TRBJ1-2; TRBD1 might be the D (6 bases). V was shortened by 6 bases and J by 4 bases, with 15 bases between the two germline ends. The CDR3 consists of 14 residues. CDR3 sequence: CASSPSGGGYGYTF. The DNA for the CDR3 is TGTGCCAGCAGCCCATCGGGGGGCGGCTATGGCTACACCTTC.

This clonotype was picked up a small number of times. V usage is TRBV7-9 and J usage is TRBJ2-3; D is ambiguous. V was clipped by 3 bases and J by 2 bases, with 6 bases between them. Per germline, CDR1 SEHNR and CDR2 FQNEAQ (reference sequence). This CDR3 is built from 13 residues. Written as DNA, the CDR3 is TGTGCCAGCAGCTTCCTACACACAGATACGCAGTATTTT. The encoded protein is CASSFLHTDTQYF.

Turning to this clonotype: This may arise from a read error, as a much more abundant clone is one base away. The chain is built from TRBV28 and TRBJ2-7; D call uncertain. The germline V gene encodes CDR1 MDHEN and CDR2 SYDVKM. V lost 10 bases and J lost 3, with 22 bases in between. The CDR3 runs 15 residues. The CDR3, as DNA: TGTGCCACCACCCGAGAGCCCCAGTTAAACTACGAGCAGTACTTC. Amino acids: CATTREPQLNYEQYF.

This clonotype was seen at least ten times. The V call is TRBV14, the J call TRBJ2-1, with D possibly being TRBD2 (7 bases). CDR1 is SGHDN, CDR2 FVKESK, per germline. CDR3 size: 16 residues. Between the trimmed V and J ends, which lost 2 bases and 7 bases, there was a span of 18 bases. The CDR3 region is CASSQFGGASRNEQFF. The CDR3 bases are TGTGCCAGCAGCCAATTTGGGGGGGCCTCGAGGAATGAGCAGTTCTTC. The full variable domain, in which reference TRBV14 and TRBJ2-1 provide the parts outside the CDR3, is EAGVTQFPSHSVIEKGQTVTLRCDPISGHDNLYWYRRVMGKEIKFLLHFVKESKQDESGMPNNRFLAERTGGTYSTLKVQPAELEDSGVYFCASSQFGGASRNEQFFGPGTRLTVL.

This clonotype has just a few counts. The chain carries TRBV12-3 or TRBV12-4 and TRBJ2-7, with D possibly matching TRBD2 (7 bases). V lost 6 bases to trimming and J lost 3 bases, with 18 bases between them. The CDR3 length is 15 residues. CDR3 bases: TGTGCCAGCAGAATCGGCGGGGGCCCTAGCTACGAGCAGTACTTC. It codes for CASRIGGGPSYEQYF.

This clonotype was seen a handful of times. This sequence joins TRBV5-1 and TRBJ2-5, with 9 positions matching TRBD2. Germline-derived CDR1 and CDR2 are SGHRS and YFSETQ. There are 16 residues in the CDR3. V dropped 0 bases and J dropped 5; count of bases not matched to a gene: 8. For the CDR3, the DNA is TGCGCCAGCAGCTTGGACGGCGGGAGGGCGATGGAGACCCAGTACTTC. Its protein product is CASSLDGGRAMETQYF. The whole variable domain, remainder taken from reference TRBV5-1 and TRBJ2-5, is KAGVTQTPRYLIKTRGQQVTLSCSPISGHRSVSWYQQTPGQGLQFLFEYFSETQRNKGNFPGRFSGRQFSNSRSEMNVSTLELGDSALYLCASSLDGGRAMETQYFGPGTRLLVL.

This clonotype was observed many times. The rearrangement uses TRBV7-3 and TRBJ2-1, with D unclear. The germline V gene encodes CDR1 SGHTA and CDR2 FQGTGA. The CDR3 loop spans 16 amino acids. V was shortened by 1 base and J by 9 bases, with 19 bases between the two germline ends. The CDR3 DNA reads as TGTGCCAGCAGCTTAAATGTAGGTCTGGGGATGGGTGAGCAGTTCTTC. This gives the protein CASSLNVGLGMGEQFF.

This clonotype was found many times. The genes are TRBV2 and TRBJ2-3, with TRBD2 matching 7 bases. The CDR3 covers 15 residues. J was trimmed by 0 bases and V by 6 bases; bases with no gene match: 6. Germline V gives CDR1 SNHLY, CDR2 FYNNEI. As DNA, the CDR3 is TGTGCCAGCAGGGCCCTAGCGGCAAGCACAGATACGCAGTATTTT. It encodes CASRALAASTDTQYF.

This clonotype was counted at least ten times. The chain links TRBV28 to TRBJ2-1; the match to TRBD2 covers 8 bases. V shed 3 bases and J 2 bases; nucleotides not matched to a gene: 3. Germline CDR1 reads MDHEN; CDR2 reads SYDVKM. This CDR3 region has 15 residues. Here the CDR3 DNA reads TGTGCCAGCAGTTTCAGCGGGAGTGCCTACAATGAGCAGTTCTTC. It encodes CASSFSGSAYNEQFF. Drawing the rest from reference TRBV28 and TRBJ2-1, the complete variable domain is DVKVTQSSRYLVKRTGEKVFLECVQDMDHENMFWYRQDPGLGLRLIYFSYDVKMKEKGDIPEGYSVSREKKERFSLILESASTNQTSMYLCASSFSGSAYNEQFFGPGTRLTVL.

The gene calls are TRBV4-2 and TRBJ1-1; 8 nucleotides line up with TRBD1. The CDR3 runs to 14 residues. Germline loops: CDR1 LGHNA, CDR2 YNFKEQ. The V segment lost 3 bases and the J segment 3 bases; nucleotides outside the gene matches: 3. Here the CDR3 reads CASSQVDRDTEAFF. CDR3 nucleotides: TGTGCCAGCAGCCAGGTGGACAGGGACACTGAAGCTTTCTTT.

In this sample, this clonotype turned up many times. The CDR3 DNA is TGTGCCAGCAGTGAAAGCCCTGGACAGGTTGGAGAGCAGTACTTC. Its translation is CASSESPGQVGEQYF. This chain links TRBV2 with TRBJ2-7, with TRBD1 matching over 7 bases. After removal of 2 bases from V and 7 bases from J, the junction contained 11 bases not matched to a gene. CDR3 length: 15 amino acids. Per the germline V gene, CDR1 is SNHLY and CDR2 is FYNNEI.

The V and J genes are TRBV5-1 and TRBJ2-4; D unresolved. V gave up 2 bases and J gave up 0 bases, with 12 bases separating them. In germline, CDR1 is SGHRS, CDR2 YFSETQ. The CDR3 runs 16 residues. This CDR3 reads CASSFDRVLAKNIQYF. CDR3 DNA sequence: TGCGCCAGCAGCTTCGATAGAGTTTTAGCCAAAAACATTCAGTACTTC.

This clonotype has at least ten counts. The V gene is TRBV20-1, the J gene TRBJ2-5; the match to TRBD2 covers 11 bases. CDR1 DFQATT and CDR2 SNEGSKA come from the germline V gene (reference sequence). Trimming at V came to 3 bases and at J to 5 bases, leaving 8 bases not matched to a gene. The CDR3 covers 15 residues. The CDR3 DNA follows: TGCAGTGCTAGCGGTCGGGCTAGCGGGAGGGAGACCCAGTACTTC. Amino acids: CSASGRASGRETQYF.